This T cell receptor (beta chain) was identified during a study of T cell repertoires in cytomegalovirus infection. About the study: Through public TCR beta signatures, both CMV infection and matching HLA type were indicated. Study findings and constraints: Ex vivo, HLA-C-restricted CMV-specific TCR beta clonotypes prevailed over the rest of the response. Cumulative public TCR beta family frequency identified CMV carriers with the relevant HLA.

This clonotype has just a few counts. As yet, its antigen is unknown. The CDR3 sequence is 16 residues long. V shed 4 bases, J shed 4 bases, and the junction held 10 bases outside the gene matches. Germline V lookup: CDR1 KGHDR, CDR2 SFDVKD. TCRdb re-called the reads through MiXCR, storing one row per CDR3 protein. The sample carries a few hundred thousand distinct CDR3 sequences, over 7.5% recorded once. This chain links TRBV24-1 with TRBJ2-3; 7 bases agree with TRBD1. Source material: PBMCs. This sequence originates from a human donor in good health (CMV status not recorded). Some clones in this sample may be carry-over from other donors' samples. CDR3: CATSDRRQGLADTQYF. In nucleotides, the CDR3 is TGTGCCACCAGTGACCGACGACAGGGTTTGGCAGATACGCAGTATTTT.